This record concerns one T cell receptor beta chain sequence. This clone's antigen is unknown. Per-base quality was not reported, and no clone a single base away is much larger than it. Genomic DNA was the input for TRB sequencing, which was run either with the immunoSEQ assay at survey resolution or with the hsTCRB kit. The original pipeline was this. Initial read processing used immunoSEQ software, and repertoire analyses used the LymphoSeq R package. For each TRB dataset, clonality was calculated as 1 minus normalized Shannon entropy, and the Gini coefficient was computed as well. To infer phenotypes in unsorted samples, TRB sequences from sorted subsets of the recipient or donor were mapped onto unsorted samples from the same recipient. Here the immuneACCESS table is served through TCRdb, limited to in-frame sequences with V and J called. Missing clones are a known gap in these copies; in checked studies unresolved V genes cover under half, and the rest lacks a known reason. D and trimming come from the DNA, and the V and J calls and clone size come from that table. The sample table lists under 50,000 clones, around 91% of them with a count of one. The leading ten clones occupy about 2.5% of the sample.

Inclusive of the bounding cysteine and phenylalanine, the CDR3 is 15 residues long. CDR3 DNA only is kept here, 45 bases in frame from base 1. CDR1 and CDR2 are drawn from the germline V gene (reference sequence): SGHNT, YYREEE. A distance of 12 bases separates the germline ends of V and J, which lose 0 bases and 3 bases respectively. This sample was included in a study of T cells after posttransplantation cyclophosphamide (dated by TCRdb to about 2016). Regarding the study in general: Using TRB sequencing, the study followed how the T cell repertoire rebuilt after myeloablative bone marrow transplantation with posttransplantation cyclophosphamide given as GVHD prophylaxis. Because TRA and TRB clonality were tightly correlated in 9 samples, subsequent TCR analyses were focused on TRB only. Blood from all 30 or so PTCy patients with 1-year posttransplant specimens was subjected to TRB sequencing. Samples from 35 to 45 PTCy-treated patients, along with samples from around 16 of their related bone marrow donors, underwent antigen receptor sequencing. Public TRB sequences were searched against a database of over 3,500 sequences associated with responses to pathogens, tumor antigens, self-antigens and alloantigens. Up to 3 additional blood samples from 2 to 5.2 years after transplant were also TRB-sequenced in 3 patients, as was pretransplant blood from several patients.

The paper as a whole reports these results and caveats: The TRB repertoires of T cells infiltrating skin or the GI tract showed only limited overlap with the TRB repertoires found in blood. Donor-recipient similarity was low at 1-2 months but rose over the first year, and later blood repertoires were often dominated by donor CD8+ memory clones. Across 45 patients, recipient CMV seropositivity and CMV reactivation were highly associated with TRB clonality; PTCy diversity was similar to CNI/methotrexate controls.

Per the publication, the treatment or condition label means: high-dose cyclophosphamide on days +3 and +4 as single-agent GVHD prophylaxis. Busulfan and fludarabine conditioning, a related or unrelated marrow graft, and cyclophosphamide on days +3 and +4 were given to PTCy patients. The PTCy-treated patients were drawn from a prospective, multi-institutional clinical trial. Peripheral blood and bone marrow mononuclear cells were isolated by Ficoll-Hypaque density centrifugation and cryopreserved. The receptor was isolated from a male patient aged 55 to 69 who received an allogeneic stem cell transplant from a related donor and was CMV-positive. Donor T cells from the graft may be present among the T cells after a transplant. Source: PBMCs, taken around 67 days after allogeneic stem cell transplant with posttransplant cyclophosphamide. In this chain, TRBV5-4 is recombined with TRBJ1-1; TRBD1 is a possible D gene, resting on 5 matching bases. The CDR3 region reads CASSLDFSRDTEAFF. The sequence in DNA is TGTGCCAGCAGCTTGGATTTCTCCAGGGACACTGAAGCTTTCTTT.